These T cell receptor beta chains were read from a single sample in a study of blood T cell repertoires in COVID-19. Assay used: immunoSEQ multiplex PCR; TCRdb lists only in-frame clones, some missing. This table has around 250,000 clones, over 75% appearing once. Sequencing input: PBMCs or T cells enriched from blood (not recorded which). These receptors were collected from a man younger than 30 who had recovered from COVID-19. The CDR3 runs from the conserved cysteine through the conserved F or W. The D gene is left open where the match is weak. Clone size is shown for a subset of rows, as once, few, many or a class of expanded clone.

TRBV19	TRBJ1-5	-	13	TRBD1	TGTGCCAGTAGGGGGACAGGATATCAGCCCCAGCATTTT	CASRGTGYQPQHF
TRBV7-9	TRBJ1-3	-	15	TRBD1	TGTGCCAGCAGCGATGACAGGGGGCTTGGAAACACCATATATTTT	CASSDDRGLGNTIYF
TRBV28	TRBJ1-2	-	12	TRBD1	TGTGCCAGCAGTAGACGGACAGGAGGCTACACCTTC	CASSRRTGGYTF
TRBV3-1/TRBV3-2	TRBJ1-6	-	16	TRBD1	TGTGCCAGCAGCCAAAACTTTGGACAGGGACGATCACCCCTCCACTTT	CASSQNFGQGRSPLHF
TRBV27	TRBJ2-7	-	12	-	TGTGCCAGCAGTCCCGCGGGCCTCGAGCAGTACTTC	CASSPAGLEQYF
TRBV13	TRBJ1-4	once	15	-	TGTGCCAGCAGCTCCTCGACAGGTAACAATGAAAAACTGTTTTTT	CASSSSTGNNEKLFF
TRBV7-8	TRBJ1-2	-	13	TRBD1	TGTGCCAGCAGCTCGTACAGGGGAGAGGGCTACACCTTC	CASSSYRGEGYTF
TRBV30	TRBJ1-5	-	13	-	TGTGCCTGGCAGACAGGTTCTGGTCAGCCCCAGCATTTT	CAWQTGSGQPQHF
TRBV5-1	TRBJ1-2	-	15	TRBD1	TGCGCCAGCAGAGTTTGGAGACAGGGACGTTTGGGCTACACCTTC	CASRVWRQGRLGYTF
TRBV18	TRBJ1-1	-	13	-	TGTGCCAGCTTAGAATTCGGGAACACTGAAGCTTTCTTT	CASLEFGNTEAFF
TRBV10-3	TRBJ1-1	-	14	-	TGTGCCATCAGTGACGGGGTAGGGGGCACTGAAGCTTTCTTT	CAISDGVGGTEAFF
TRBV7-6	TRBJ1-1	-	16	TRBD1	TGTGCCAGCAGCTTAGAGGGGACAGGGTGGAACACTGAAGCTTTCTTT	CASSLEGTGWNTEAFF
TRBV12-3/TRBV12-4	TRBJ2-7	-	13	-	TGTGCCAGCAGTTTAGCGGGCCCAGGGGAGCAGTACTTC	CASSLAGPGEQYF
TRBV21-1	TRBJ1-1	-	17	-	TGTGCCAGCAGCAAAGGTCTAGGACAGGGAGGCAGGGCTGAAGCTTTCTTT	CASSKGLGQGGRAEAFF
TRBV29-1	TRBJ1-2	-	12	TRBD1	TGCAGCGTTGATCCGGGACAGGGTGGCTACACCTTC	CSVDPGQGGYTF
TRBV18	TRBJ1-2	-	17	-	TGTGCCAGCTCACCCGCGGGTGGGGCAGGGGAATTCTATGGCTACACCTTC	CASSPAGGAGEFYGYTF
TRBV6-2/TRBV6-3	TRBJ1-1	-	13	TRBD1	TGTGCCAGCAGTCGACAGGGGGGATCTGAAGCTTTCTTT	CASSRQGGSEAFF
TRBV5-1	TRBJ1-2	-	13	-	TGCGCCAGCTCCGCTCAACTACAGGGAAGCTACACCTTC	CASSAQLQGSYTF
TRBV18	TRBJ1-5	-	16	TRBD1	TGTGCCAGCTCACCTACCGGGACAGCGGTGGGTCAGCCCCAGCATTTT	CASSPTGTAVGQPQHF
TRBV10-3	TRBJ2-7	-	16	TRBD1	TGTGCCATCAGTGAGTCGATGTTACAGGGGATTCCCGAGCAGTACTTC	CAISESMLQGIPEQYF
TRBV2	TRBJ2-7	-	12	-	TGTGCCAGCAGTGCCGACAACTACGAGCAGTACTTC	CASSADNYEQYF
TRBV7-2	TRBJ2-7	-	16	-	TGTGCCAGCAGCTTAGCGAGAGGGAGAGGCCGCTACGAGCAGTACTTC	CASSLARGRGRYEQYF
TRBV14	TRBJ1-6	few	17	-	TGTGCCAGCAGCCAAGCAGGACGAGTAGGGTCAGAGGGACCCCTCCACTTT	CASSQAGRVGSEGPLHF
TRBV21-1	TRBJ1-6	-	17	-	TGTGCCAGCAGCCGGGACACCCTCGACTCCTATAATTCACCCCTCCACTTT	CASSRDTLDSYNSPLHF
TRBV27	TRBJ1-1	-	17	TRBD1	TGTGCCAGCAGTACCGGGACAGGGGGCCCGTGGGACACTGAAGCTTTCTTT	CASSTGTGGPWDTEAFF
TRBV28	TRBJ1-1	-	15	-	TGTGCCAGCAGTTTGGTGGCGGCCATGAACACTGAAGCTTTCTTT	CASSLVAAMNTEAFF
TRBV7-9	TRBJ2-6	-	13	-	TGTGCCAGCAGCCCTAGTGGGGCCAACGTCCTGACTTTC	CASSPSGANVLTF
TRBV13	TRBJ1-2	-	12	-	TGTGCCAGCAGCTTCCCAATGGGCGGCTACACCTTC	CASSFPMGGYTF
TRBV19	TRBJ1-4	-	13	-	TGTGCCAGCGCGCGAGCAACTAATGAAAAACTGTTTTTT	CASARATNEKLFF
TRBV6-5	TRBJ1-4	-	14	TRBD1	TGTGCCAGCACCCGGGACAGAACTAATGAAAAACTGTTTTTT	CASTRDRTNEKLFF
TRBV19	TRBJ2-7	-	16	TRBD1	TGTGCCAGTAGTATAGCCGGGACAGGGGGCGGCTACGAGCAGTACTTC	CASSIAGTGGGYEQYF
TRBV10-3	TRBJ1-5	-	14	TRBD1	TGTGCCATCAGCGGTGGACAGGGTAATCAGCCCCAGCATTTT	CAISGGQGNQPQHF
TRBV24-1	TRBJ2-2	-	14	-	TGTGCCACCAGTGATTTGCCCTATGGCGGGGAGCTGTTTTTT	CATSDLPYGGELFF
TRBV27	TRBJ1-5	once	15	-	TGTGCCAGCAGCCAAGCGTGGGGGACTAGCGAGCCCCAGCATTTT	CASSQAWGTSEPQHF
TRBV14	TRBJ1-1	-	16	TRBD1	TGTGCCAGCAGCTCCGGGACAGGGAGAAGAGGCACTGAAGCTTTCTTT	CASSSGTGRRGTEAFF
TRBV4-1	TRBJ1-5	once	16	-	TGCGCCAGCAGCCAAGCTTCCGGGACTGTGGGTCAGCCCCAGCATTTT	CASSQASGTVGQPQHF
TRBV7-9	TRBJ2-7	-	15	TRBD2	TGTGCCAGCAGCTTAGGCGCGGGGGGGCCGTGGGAGCAGTACTTC	CASSLGAGGPWEQYF
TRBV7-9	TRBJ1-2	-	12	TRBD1	TGTGCCAGCAGCTTAGGGACAGGGGGCTACACCTTC	CASSLGTGGYTF
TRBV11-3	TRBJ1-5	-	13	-	TGTGCCAGCAGCGTCAATAGCAATCAGCCCCAGCATTTT	CASSVNSNQPQHF
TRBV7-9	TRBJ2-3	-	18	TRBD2	TGTGCCAGCAGCTTAGAAGGGGGACTAGCGGGGATGTCAGATACGCAGTATTTT	CASSLEGGLAGMSDTQYF
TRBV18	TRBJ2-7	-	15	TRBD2	TGTGCCAGCTCAGCTCCGGGACTAGCGGGCTACGAGCAGTACTTC	CASSAPGLAGYEQYF
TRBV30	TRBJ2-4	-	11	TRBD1	TGTGCCCGGAACGGCTTGGACAGGGAGGACTTC	CARNGLDREDF
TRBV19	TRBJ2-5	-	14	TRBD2	TGTGCCAGTAGTATGGCGGGAGGGAGCGAGACCCAGTACTTC	CASSMAGGSETQYF
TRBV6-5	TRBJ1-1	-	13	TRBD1	TGTGCCAGCAGTCCTACAGGGGCGGGGGAAGCTTTCTTT	CASSPTGAGEAFF
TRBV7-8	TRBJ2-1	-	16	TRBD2	TGTGCCAGCAGCTTAAGAGAGGCGGGGGGATCTGGTGAGCAGTTCTTC	CASSLREAGGSGEQFF
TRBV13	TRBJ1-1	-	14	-	TGTGCCAGCAGCTCACAGGGAGCGAACACTGAAGCTTTCTTT	CASSSQGANTEAFF
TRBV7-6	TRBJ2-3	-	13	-	TGTGCCAGCAGCTCCACTAGCACAGATACGCAGTATTTT	CASSSTSTDTQYF
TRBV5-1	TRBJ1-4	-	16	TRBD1	TGCGCCAGCAGCTTGGGGGACAGGGAGTATAATGAAAAACTGTTTTTT	CASSLGDREYNEKLFF
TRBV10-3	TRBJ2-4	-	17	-	TGTGCCATCAGTGAGTCGATGGCAGGGCTAGCCAAAAACATTCAGTACTTC	CAISESMAGLAKNIQYF
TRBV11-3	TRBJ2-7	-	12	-	TGTGCCAGCCGGAACAGGGGAGGCGAGCAGTACTTC	CASRNRGGEQYF
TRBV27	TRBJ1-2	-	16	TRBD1	TGTGCCAGCAGTGTAAGAACCGGGACAGGGTTATATGGCTACACCTTC	CASSVRTGTGLYGYTF
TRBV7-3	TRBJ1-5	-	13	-	TGTGCCAGCAGCTACGACAGGCACCAGCCCCAGCATTTT	CASSYDRHQPQHF
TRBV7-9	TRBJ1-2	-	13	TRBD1	TGTGCCAGCAGCTTGGGACAGGGGAGTGGCTACACCTTC	CASSLGQGSGYTF
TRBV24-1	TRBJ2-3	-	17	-	TGTGCCACCAGTGACCCGGGGCAGGGGCTAATCACAGATACGCAGTATTTT	CATSDPGQGLITDTQYF
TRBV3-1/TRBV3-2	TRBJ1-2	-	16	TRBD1	TGTGCCAGCAGCCAATGGCCCGGGACAGGGATCTCTGGCTACACCTTC	CASSQWPGTGISGYTF
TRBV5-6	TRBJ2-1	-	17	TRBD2	TGTGCCAGCAGCTTCTTATCCTGGACTAGCGAAAACAATGAGCAGTTCTTC	CASSFLSWTSENNEQFF